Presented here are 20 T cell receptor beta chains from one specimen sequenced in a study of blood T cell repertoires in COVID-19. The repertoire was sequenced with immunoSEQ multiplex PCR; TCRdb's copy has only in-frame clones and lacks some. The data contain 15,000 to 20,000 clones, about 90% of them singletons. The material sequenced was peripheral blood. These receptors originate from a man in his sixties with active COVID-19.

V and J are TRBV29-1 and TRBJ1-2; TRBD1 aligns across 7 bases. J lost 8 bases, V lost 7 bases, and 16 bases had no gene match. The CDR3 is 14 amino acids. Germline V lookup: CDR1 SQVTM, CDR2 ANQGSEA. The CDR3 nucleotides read TGCAGCGCGGGGGCGACAGGGACAGTTCGGGGCTACACCTTC. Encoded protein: CSAGATGTVRGYTF.

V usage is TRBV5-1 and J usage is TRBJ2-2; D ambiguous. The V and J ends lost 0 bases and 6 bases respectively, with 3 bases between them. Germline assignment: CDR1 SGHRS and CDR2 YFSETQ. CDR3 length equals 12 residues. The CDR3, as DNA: TGCGCCAGCAGCTTGGTATCCGGGGAGCTGTTTTTT. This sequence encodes CASSLVSGELFF.

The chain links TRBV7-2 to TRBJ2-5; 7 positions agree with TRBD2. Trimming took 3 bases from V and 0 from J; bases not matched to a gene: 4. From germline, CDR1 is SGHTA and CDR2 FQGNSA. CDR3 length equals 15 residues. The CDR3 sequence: CASSFSGLYQETQYF. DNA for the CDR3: TGTGCCAGCAGCTTTAGCGGGTTATACCAAGAGACCCAGTACTTC.

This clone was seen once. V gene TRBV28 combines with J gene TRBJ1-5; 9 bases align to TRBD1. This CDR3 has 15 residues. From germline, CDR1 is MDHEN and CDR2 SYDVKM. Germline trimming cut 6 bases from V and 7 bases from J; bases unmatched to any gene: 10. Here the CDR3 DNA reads TGTGCCAGCAGAGGGGGACAGGGACTAAAACAGCCCCAGCATTTT. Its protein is CASRGGQGLKQPQHF.

The CDR3 loop reads CASSPRGAGPEAFF. The CDR3 region has the DNA TGTGCCAGCAGCCCTCGGGGGGCAGGGCCTGAAGCTTTCTTT. J is TRBJ1-1 and V is TRBV28; a possible D gene is TRBD1 (6 bases). The CDR3 extends over 14 amino acids. Germline V gives CDR1 MDHEN, CDR2 SYDVKM. The V and J ends lost 6 bases and 6 bases respectively, with 17 bases between them.

CDR3 region: CASSQDKTREQYF. The CDR3 DNA reads TGCGCCAGCAGCCAAGATAAGACACGGGAGCAGTACTTC. This sequence joins TRBV4-1 and TRBJ2-7, with D unclear. CDR3 length equals 13 residues. In germline, CDR1 is MGHRA, CDR2 YSYEKL. The V end was cut by 0 bases, the J end by 7 bases, with 10 bases between.

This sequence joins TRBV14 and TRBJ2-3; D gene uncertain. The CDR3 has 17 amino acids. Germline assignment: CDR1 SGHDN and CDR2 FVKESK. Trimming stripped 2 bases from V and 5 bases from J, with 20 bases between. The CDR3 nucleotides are TGTGCCAGCAGCCAACCCAGTCTAGGCTTCTCGATAGATACGCAGTATTTT. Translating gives CASSQPSLGFSIDTQYF.

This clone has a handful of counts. Here the CDR3 DNA reads TGTGCCACCAGGACAGGGTCTAACTATGGCTACACCTTC. This encodes CATRTGSNYGYTF. This chain uses TRBV19 with TRBJ1-2; TRBD1 agrees at 8 bases. V gave up 10 bases and J gave up 0 bases; unmatched junction bases: 4. CDR1 is LNHDA, CDR2 SQIVND, per germline (reference sequence). The CDR3 extends over 13 amino acids.

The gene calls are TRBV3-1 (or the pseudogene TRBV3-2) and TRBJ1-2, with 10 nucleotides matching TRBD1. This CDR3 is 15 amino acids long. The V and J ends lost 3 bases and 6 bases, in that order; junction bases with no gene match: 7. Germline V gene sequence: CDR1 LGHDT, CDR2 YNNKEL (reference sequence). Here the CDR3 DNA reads TGTGCCAGCAGCCAGGTACCGGGACAGGGGAATGGCTACACCTTC. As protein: CASSQVPGQGNGYTF.

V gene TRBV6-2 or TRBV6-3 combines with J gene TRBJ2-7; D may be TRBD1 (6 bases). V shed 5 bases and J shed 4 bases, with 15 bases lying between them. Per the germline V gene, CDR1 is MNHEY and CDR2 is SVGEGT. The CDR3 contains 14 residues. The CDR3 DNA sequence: TGTGCCAGCAGTCGCCGCCAGGGGCGGTACGAGCAGTACGTC. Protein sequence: CASSRRQGRYEQYV.

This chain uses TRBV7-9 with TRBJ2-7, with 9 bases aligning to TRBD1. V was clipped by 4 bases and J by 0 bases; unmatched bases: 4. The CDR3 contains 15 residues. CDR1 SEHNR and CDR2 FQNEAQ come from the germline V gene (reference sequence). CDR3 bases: TGTGCCAGCAGCTATGGGGACAGGGCCTCCTACGAGCAGTACTTC. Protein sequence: CASSYGDRASYEQYF. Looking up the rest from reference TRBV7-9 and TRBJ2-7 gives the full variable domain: DTGVSQNPRHKITKRGQNVTFRCDPISEHNRLYWYRQTLGQGPEFLTYFQNEAQLEKSRLLSDRFSAERPKGSFSTLEIQRTEQGDSAMYLCASSYGDRASYEQYFGPGTRLTVT.

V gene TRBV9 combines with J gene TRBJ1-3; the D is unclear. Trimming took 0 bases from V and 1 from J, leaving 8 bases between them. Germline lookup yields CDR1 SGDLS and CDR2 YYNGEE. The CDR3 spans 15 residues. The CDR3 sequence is CASSVETTSGNTIYF. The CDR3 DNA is TGTGCCAGCAGCGTAGAAACAACGTCTGGAAACACCATATATTTT.

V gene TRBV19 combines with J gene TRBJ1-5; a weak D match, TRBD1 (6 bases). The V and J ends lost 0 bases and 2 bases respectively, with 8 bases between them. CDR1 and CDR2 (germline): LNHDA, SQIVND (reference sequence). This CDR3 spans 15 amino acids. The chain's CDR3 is CASSIDRGRNQPQHF. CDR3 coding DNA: TGTGCCAGTAGTATAGACAGGGGTCGCAATCAGCCCCAGCATTTT.

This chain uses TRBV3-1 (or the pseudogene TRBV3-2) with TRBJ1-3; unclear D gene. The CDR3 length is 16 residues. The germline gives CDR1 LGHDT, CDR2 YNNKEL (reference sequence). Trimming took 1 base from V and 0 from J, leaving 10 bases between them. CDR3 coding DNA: TGTGCCAGCAGCCAAGGTCTGGGCAGCTCTGGAAACACCATATATTTT. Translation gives CASSQGLGSSGNTIYF.

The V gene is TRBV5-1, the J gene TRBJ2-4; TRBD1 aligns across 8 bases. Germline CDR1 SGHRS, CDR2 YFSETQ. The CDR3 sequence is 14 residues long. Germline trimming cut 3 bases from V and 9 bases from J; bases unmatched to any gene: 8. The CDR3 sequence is CASSSQGADGIQYF. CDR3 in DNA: TGCGCCAGCAGCTCCCAGGGGGCTGACGGCATTCAGTACTTC. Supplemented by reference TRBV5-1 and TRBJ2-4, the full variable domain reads KAGVTQTPRYLIKTRGQQVTLSCSPISGHRSVSWYQQTPGQGLQFLFEYFSETQRNKGNFPGRFSGRQFSNSRSEMNVSTLELGDSALYLCASSSQGADGIQYFGAGTRLSVL.

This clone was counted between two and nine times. In DNA, the CDR3 is TGCGCCAGCAGCTTGAGGCTAGGCCAGCGGCTCGAGCAGTACTTC. It codes for CASSLRLGQRLEQYF. The chain combines TRBV5-1 with TRBJ2-7; tentatively, D is TRBD2 (5 bases). Germline CDR1 reads SGHRS; CDR2 reads YFSETQ. The length of the CDR3 is 15 residues. V lost 1 base and J 6 bases, leaving 17 bases between the germline ends.

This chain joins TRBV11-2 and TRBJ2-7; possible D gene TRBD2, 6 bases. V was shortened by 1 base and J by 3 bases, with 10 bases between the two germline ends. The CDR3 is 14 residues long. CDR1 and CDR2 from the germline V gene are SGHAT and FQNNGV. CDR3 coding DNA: TGTGCCAGCAGCTTAGGTGCGGGGTTCTACGAGCAGTACTTC. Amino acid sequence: CASSLGAGFYEQYF.

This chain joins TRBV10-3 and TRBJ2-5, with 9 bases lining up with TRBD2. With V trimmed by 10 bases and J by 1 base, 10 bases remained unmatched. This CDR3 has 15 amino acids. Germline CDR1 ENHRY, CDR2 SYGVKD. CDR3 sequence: CATAGTSRPQETQYF. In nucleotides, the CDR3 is TGTGCCACCGCCGGGACTAGCCGACCCCAAGAGACCCAGTACTTC.

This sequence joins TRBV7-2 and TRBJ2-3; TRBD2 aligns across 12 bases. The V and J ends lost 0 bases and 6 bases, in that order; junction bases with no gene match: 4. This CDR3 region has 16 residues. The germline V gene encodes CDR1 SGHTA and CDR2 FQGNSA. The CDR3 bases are TGTGCCAGCAGCTTAGCCGCTGGGACTAGCGGGGATACGCAGTATTTT. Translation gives CASSLAAGTSGDTQYF.

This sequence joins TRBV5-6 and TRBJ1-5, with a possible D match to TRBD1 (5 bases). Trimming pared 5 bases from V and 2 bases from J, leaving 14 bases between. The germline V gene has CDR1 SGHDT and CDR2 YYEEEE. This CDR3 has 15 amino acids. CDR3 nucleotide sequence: TGTGCCAGCAGACGAGGCAGGGATGGCAATCAGCCCCAGCATTTT. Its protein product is CASRRGRDGNQPQHF.